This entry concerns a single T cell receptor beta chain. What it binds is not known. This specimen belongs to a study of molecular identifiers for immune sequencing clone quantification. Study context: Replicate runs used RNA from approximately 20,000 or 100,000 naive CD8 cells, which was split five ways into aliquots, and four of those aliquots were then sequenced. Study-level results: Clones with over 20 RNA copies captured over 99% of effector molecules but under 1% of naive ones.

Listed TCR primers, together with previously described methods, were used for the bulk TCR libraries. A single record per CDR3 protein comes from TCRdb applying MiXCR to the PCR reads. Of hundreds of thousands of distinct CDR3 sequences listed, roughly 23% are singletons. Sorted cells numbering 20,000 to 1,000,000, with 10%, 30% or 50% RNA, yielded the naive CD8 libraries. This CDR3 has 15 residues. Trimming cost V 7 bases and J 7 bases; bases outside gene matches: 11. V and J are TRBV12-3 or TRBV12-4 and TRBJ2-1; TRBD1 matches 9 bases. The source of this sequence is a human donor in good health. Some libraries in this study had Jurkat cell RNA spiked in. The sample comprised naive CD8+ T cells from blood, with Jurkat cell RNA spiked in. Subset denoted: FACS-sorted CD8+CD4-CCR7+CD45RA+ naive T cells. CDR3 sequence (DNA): TGTGCCAGCACCTTTTCGGGACAGGGTTGGAATGAGCAGTTCTTC. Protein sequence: CASTFSGQGWNEQFF.